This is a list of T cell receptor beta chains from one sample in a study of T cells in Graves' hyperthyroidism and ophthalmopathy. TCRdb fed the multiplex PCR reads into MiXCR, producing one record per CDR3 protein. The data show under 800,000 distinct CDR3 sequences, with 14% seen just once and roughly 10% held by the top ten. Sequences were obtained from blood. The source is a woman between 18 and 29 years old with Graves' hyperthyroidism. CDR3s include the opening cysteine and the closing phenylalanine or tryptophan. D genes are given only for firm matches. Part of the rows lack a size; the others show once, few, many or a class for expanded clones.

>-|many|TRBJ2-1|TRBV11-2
CASSQTSGYNEQFF
TGTGCCAGCAGCCAGACCTCCGGCTACAATGAGCAGTTCTTC
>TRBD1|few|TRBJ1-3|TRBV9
CASSPRQGDYSGNTIYF
TGTGCCAGCAGCCCACGACAGGGGGACTACTCTGGAAACACCATATATTTT
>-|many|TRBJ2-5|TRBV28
CASSELAVKETQYF
TGTGCCAGCTCCGAACTAGCCGTAAAAGAGACCCAGTACTTC
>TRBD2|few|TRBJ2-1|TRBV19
CASRVGTSGYEQFF
TGTGCCAGTAGGGTGGGGACTAGCGGCTATGAGCAGTTCTTC
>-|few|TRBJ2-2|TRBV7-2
CASSLGDRSTGELFF
TGTGCCAGCAGCTTAGGAGACAGGAGCACCGGGGAGCTGTTTTTT
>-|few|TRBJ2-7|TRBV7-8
CASSFGGAREQYF
TGTGCCAGCAGCTTCGGCGGGGCCAGGGAGCAGTACTTC
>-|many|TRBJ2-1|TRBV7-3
CASSPTLGEEQFF
TGTGCCAGCAGCCCCACTCTAGGGGAGGAGCAGTTCTTC
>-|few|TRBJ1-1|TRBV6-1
CASSPTAGSEAFF
TGTGCCAGCAGTCCGACAGCCGGCTCTGAAGCTTTCTTT
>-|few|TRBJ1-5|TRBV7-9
CASSLESQPQHF
TGTGCCAGCAGCTTAGAAAGCCAGCCCCAGCATTTT
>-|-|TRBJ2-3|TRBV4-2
CASSQEAEHTDTQYF
TGTGCCAGCAGCCAAGAGGCAGAGCATACAGATACGCAGTATTTT
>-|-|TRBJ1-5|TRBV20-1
CSARAEPEQPQHF
TGCAGTGCTAGAGCCGAACCCGAACAGCCCCAGCATTTT
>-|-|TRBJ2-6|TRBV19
CASSSRWRGGSGANVLTF
TGTGCCAGTAGTTCGAGGTGGAGAGGCGGATCTGGGGCCAACGTCCTGACTTTC
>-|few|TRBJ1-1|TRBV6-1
CASRTTLNTEASF
TGTGCCAGCAGGACGACGCTAAACACTGAAGCTTCCTTT
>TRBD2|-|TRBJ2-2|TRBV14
CASSPPRPGLAGPNTGELFF
TGTGCCAGCAGCCCACCCAGACCGGGACTAGCGGGACCGAACACCGGGGAGCTGTTTTTT
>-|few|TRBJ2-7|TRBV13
CASSHRTLTNYEQYF
TGTGCCAGCAGCCACCGGACTTTAACTAACTACGAGCAGTACTTC
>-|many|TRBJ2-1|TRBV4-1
CASSPRYGDWTYNEQFF
TGCGCCAGCAGCCCGAGGTACGGGGATTGGACCTACAATGAGCAGTTCTTC
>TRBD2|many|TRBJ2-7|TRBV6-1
CASTTTSGPYEQYF
TGTGCCAGCACCACGACTAGCGGACCCTACGAGCAGTACTTC
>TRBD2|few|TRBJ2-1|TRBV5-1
CASSLETSGTRRRFF
TGCGCCAGCAGCTTGGAGACTAGCGGGACGAGGAGAAGGTTCTTC
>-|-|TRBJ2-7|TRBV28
CASSSDYNEQYF
TGTGCCAGCAGTTCTGATTACAATGAGCAGTACTTC
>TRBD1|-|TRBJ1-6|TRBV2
CASSTGGIWNSPLHF
TGTGCCAGCAGTACAGGGGGGATATGGAACTCACCCCTCCACTTT
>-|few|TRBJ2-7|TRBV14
CASSQDVQAEQYF
TGTGCCAGCAGCCAAGATGTCCAGGCCGAGCAGTACTTC
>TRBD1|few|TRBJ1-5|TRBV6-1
CASSRQGQEPQHF
TGTGCCAGCAGTCGACAGGGGCAAGAGCCCCAGCATTTT
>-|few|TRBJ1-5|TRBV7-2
CASSLDGGGTGYSNQPQHF
TGTGCCAGCAGCTTAGATGGTGGCGGTACGGGCTATAGCAATCAGCCCCAGCATTTT
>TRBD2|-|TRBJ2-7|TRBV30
CAWSVPVLADPSYEQYF
TGTGCCTGGAGTGTACCCGTTCTAGCGGACCCCTCCTACGAGCAGTACTTC
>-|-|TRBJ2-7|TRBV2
CASSDPGTPNF
TGTGCCAGCAGTGACCCCGGGACACCGAACTTC
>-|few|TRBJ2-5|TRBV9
CASSPGTTRRGARETQYF
TGTGCCAGCAGCCCGGGGACAACGAGGCGTGGGGCGAGGGAGACCCAGTACTTC
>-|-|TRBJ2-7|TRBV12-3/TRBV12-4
CASGPGQTAYEQYF
TGTGCCAGCGGCCCCGGGCAGACCGCCTACGAGCAGTACTTC
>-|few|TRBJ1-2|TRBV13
CASSSGTNENGYTF
TGTGCCAGCAGCTCTGGGACAAATGAAAATGGCTACACCTTC
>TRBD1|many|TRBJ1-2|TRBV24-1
CATSDRDSGYTF
TGTGCCACCAGTGATCGGGACAGCGGCTACACCTTC
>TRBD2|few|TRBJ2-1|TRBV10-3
CAISETSGLYNEQFF
TGTGCCATCAGTGAGACTAGCGGGCTGTACAATGAGCAGTTCTTC
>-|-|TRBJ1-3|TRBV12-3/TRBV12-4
CASSLDRSGSGNTIYF
TGTGCCAGCAGTTTAGACCGCTCGGGCTCTGGAAACACCATATATTTT
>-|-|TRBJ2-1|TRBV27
CASSPQGGSRVEQFF
TGTGCCAGCAGTCCGCAGGGGGGGTCGAGGGTTGAGCAGTTCTTC
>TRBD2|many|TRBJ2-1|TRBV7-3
CASSLTASGSYEQFF
TGTGCCAGCAGCTTAACGGCTAGCGGGAGCTATGAGCAGTTCTTC
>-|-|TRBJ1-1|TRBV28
CASREGAEAFF
TGTGCCAGCAGGGAGGGGGCTGAAGCTTTCTTT
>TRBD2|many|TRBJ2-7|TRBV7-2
CASSLIRRDAGDEQYF
TGTGCCAGCAGTTTAATACGCCGGGACGCGGGAGACGAGCAGTACTTC
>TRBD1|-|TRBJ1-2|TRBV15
CATWDSSYGYTF
TGTGCCACCTGGGACAGCTCCTATGGCTACACCTTC
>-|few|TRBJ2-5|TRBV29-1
CSVVEGGQETQYF
TGCAGCGTTGTTGAGGGGGGACAAGAGACCCAGTACTTC
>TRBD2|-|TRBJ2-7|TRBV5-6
CAGSEGGGLASYEQYF
TGTGCCGGCAGCGAGGGCGGTGGACTAGCTTCCTACGAGCAGTACTTC
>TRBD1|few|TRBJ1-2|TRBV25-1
CASSEWAGGEGYTF
TGTGCCAGCAGTGAATGGGCAGGGGGCGAGGGCTACACCTTC
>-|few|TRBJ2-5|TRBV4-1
CASSHAGPTKETQYF
TGCGCCAGCAGCCATGCGGGACCCACTAAAGAGACCCAGTACTTC
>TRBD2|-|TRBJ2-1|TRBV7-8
CASSLGLAGDKRSSYNEQFF
TGTGCCAGCAGCCTAGGACTTGCGGGAGACAAACGAAGCTCCTACAATGAGCAGTTCTTC
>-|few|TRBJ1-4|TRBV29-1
CSVASQNEKLFF
TGCAGCGTTGCTTCCCAGAATGAAAAACTGTTTTTT
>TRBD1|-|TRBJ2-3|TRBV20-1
CSARDFGRDRDVSDTQYF
TGCAGTGCTAGAGATTTCGGGCGGGACAGGGATGTTTCAGATACGCAGTATTTT
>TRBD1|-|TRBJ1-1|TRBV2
CAIDLRDSFEAFF
TGTGCCATTGATCTACGGGACAGTTTTGAAGCTTTCTTT
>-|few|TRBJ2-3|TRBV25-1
CASSERSNTQYF
TGTGCCAGCAGTGAGAGGTCAAATACGCAGTATTTT
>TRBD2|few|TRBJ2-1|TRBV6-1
CASSILAGGFNEQFF
TGTGCCAGCAGTATCCTAGCGGGCGGTTTCAATGAGCAGTTCTTC